These T cell receptor beta chains were read from a single sample in a study of cytomegalovirus exposure and HLA in healthy donors. Libraries were prepared by immunoSEQ multiplex PCR; TCRdb keeps only in-frame clonotypes and omits some of them. The profile shows some 160,000 clones, less than 80% of them singletons. Sequencing used PBMCs. Every receptor here comes from a middle-aged woman in good health and CMV-seronegative. Both conserved end residues are part of each CDR3. A D gene is named only where the DNA matches it firmly. A clone size is listed for some rows: how often the clone was seen (once, few, many), or a class if it is expanded.

TRBD1	TRBV10-3	.	TRBJ1-6	TGTGCCATCACCAAGGACAGGGAGGATTCACCCCTCCACTTT	CAITKDREDSPLHF
TRBD2	TRBV5-1	.	TRBJ2-1	TGCGCCAGCAGCAGAAGCGGGAGTTCCTACAATGAGCAGTTCTTC	CASSRSGSSYNEQFF
TRBD1	TRBV4-1	.	TRBJ1-5	TGCGCCAGCAGCCAAGCCCACAGGGGGCCTTATCAGCCCCAGCATTTT	CASSQAHRGPYQPQHF
TRBD1	TRBV29-1	.	TRBJ1-2	TGCAGCGTTGAGGTTCCGGGACAGTCTAACTATGGCTACACCTTC	CSVEVPGQSNYGYTF
TRBD1	TRBV19	few	TRBJ1-1	TGTGCCAGTAGATGGACAGGGGGCACTGAAGCTTTCTTT	CASRWTGGTEAFF
.	TRBV6-5	.	TRBJ1-1	TGTGCCAGCAAACGGGTACAGGACACTGAAGCTTTCTTT	CASKRVQDTEAFF
.	TRBV30	.	TRBJ2-7	TGTGCCTGGAGTGACGGGAACGAGCAGTACTTC	CAWSDGNEQYF
.	TRBV28	.	TRBJ1-4	TGTGCCAGCAGTCCACCATTTCGACGAAAGCCCAGGGCCACTAATGAAAAACTGTTTTTT	CASSPPFRRKPRATNEKLFF
.	TRBV4-1	once	TRBJ2-1	TGCGCCAGCAGCCAAGGGACTTTCTCCTACAATGAGCAGTTCTTC	CASSQGTFSYNEQFF
TRBD1	TRBV6-1	.	TRBJ1-2	TGTGCCAGCAGTCGGGACAGATATGGCTACACCTTC	CASSRDRYGYTF
TRBD1	TRBV27	.	TRBJ1-2	TGTGCCAGCAGTTTATCTCCGCAGGGGGGAGGCTACACCTTC	CASSLSPQGGGYTF
TRBD2	TRBV6-7	few	TRBJ2-7	TGTGCCAGCAGTTACTCGAAGCCGTCTAGCGGGCTCTCCTACGAGCAGTACTTC	CASSYSKPSSGLSYEQYF
.	TRBV11-3	.	TRBJ2-3	TGTGCCAGCAGCTTTTCCTCAGATACGCAGTATTTT	CASSFSSDTQYF
TRBD1	TRBV19	few	TRBJ1-5	TGTGCCAGTAGTGCCGGCCCAGGGGGCATTCAGCCCCAGCATTTT	CASSAGPGGIQPQHF
.	TRBV9	.	TRBJ2-3	TGTGCCAGCAGCGTAGCCCCAGGGGAGGGGGATACGCAGTATTTT	CASSVAPGEGDTQYF
.	TRBV18	few	TRBJ2-5	TGTGCCAGCTCACCATCGGCGGCAGCCCAAGAGACCCAGTACTTC	CASSPSAAAQETQYF
TRBD1	TRBV7-7	.	TRBJ2-7	TGTGCTAGCAGCCCACTAAAGGGACAGGCGTACGAGCAGTACTTC	CASSPLKGQAYEQYF
.	TRBV5-6	.	TRBJ2-2	TGTGCCAGCAGCTTAATGACAGGCCCCGATGGAGAGCTGTTTTTT	CASSLMTGPDGELFF
.	TRBV19	.	TRBJ1-1	TGTGCCAGTAGTAACGGGGGGAACACTGAAGCTTTCTTT	CASSNGGNTEAFF
.	TRBV6-1	.	TRBJ1-1	TGTGCCAGCAGCCCCTTCGGAGGGAGCAGTACTGAAGCTTTCTTT	CASSPFGGSSTEAFF
TRBD1	TRBV28	.	TRBJ2-7	TGTGCCAGCAGTTACCCCGGGACAGGGGCCCACGAGCAGTACTTC	CASSYPGTGAHEQYF
.	TRBV7-6	.	TRBJ2-1	TGTGCCAGCAGCCCGATACAGGTCTTCAGCTCCTACAATGAGCAGTTCTTC	CASSPIQVFSSYNEQFF
.	TRBV10-3	.	TRBJ1-2	TGTGCCATCAGTGAGGACAGGACCTATGGCTACACCTTC	CAISEDRTYGYTF
TRBD2	TRBV4-3	few	TRBJ2-1	TGCGCCAGCAGCCAAGACCTCGTAGCGGGAACCTCCTACAATGAGCAGTTCTTC	CASSQDLVAGTSYNEQFF
TRBD1	TRBV7-9	.	TRBJ2-1	TGTGCCTGCCTTAAGGGACAGATCGGCAATGAGCAGTTCTTC	CACLKGQIGNEQFF
TRBD1	TRBV7-9	.	TRBJ1-3	TGTGCCAGCAGGGGGACAGGTTCTGGAAACACCATATATTTT	CASRGTGSGNTIYF
TRBD1	TRBV2	.	TRBJ1-2	TGTGCCAGCGGACAGGGAGACTATGGCTACACCTTC	CASGQGDYGYTF
TRBD2	TRBV7-6	.	TRBJ2-1	TGTGCCAGCAGCTCCTTAGCGGGGACCACTAACTACAATGAGCAGTTCTTC	CASSSLAGTTNYNEQFF
TRBD2	TRBV5-4	.	TRBJ2-1	TGTGCCAGCAGAGGACTAGCGGGTGATAATGAGCAGTTCTTC	CASRGLAGDNEQFF
.	TRBV6-1	few	TRBJ1-1	TGTGCCAGCAGAATACAGGGGAACACTGAAGCTTTCTTT	CASRIQGNTEAFF
TRBD2	TRBV7-9	once	TRBJ2-5	TGTGCCAGCAGCTTAGGAGCGGGAGGACAAGAGACCCAGTACTTC	CASSLGAGGQETQYF
TRBD2	TRBV9	.	TRBJ2-7	TGTGCCAGCAGCGCTGAGCCTAGCGGGAGCTACGAGCAGTACTTC	CASSAEPSGSYEQYF
TRBD1	TRBV28	.	TRBJ1-5	TGTGCCAGCAGCTTGGACAGGAGCGATCAGCCCCAGCATTTT	CASSLDRSDQPQHF
.	TRBV7-9	.	TRBJ2-7	TGTGCCAGCAGCGACCGGGACTTAGCCTACGAGCAGTACTTC	CASSDRDLAYEQYF
TRBD1	TRBV28	few	TRBJ1-1	TGTGCCAGCAGTTTGTATGGGACAGGGGGCCAGAACACTGAAGCTTTCTTT	CASSLYGTGGQNTEAFF
.	TRBV2	.	TRBJ2-7	TGTGCCAGCAGGAGGGTGGAGGAGCAGTACTTC	CASRRVEEQYF
TRBD1	TRBV5-1	.	TRBJ2-3	TGCGCCAGCAGCGAACAGGGGCCAGATACGCAGTATTTT	CASSEQGPDTQYF
TRBD1	TRBV2	.	TRBJ2-7	TGTGCCACGAGACAGGGGACCGGCTCCTACGAGCAGTACTTC	CATRQGTGSYEQYF
.	TRBV15	.	TRBJ1-3	TGTGCCACCAGCAGGCTGGAGGGGAACGGAAACACCATATATTTT	CATSRLEGNGNTIYF
TRBD1	TRBV19	.	TRBJ2-7	TGTGCCCGCCAGGGGGTAGGGGGCTTATACGAGCAGTACTTC	CARQGVGGLYEQYF
TRBD1	TRBV28	.	TRBJ1-1	TGTGCCAGCAGTACCTCGGACAGGGTTGAGACTGAAGCTTTCTTT	CASSTSDRVETEAFF
TRBD2	TRBV6-5	once	TRBJ2-5	TGTGCCAGCAGACTAGCGGGAGTGGAGACCCAGTACTTC	CASRLAGVETQYF
TRBD1	TRBV7-2	.	TRBJ2-5	TGTGCCAGCAGCTCGTCAGGGGGAAAGACCCAGTACTTC	CASSSSGGKTQYF
.	TRBV19	.	TRBJ1-1	TGTGCCAGTAGTAGAGACAGGCTGAACACTGAAGCTTTCTTT	CASSRDRLNTEAFF
.	TRBV30	.	TRBJ2-3	TGTGCCTGGACGGGGGGCCGGGAGACCCAGTGCTTC	CAWTGGRETQCF
TRBD2	TRBV5-1	.	TRBJ2-3	TGCGCCAGCAGCTTGGAGGGACTAGCAATAGATACGCAGTATTTT	CASSLEGLAIDTQYF
.	TRBV4-2	few	TRBJ1-2	TGTGCCAGCAGCTTAGAGCCTACCAACTATGGCTACACCTTC	CASSLEPTNYGYTF
TRBD2	TRBV5-6	.	TRBJ2-5	TGTGCCAGCAGCCCCGGACTAGCGGGGGGGCGGGGGGAGACCCAGTACTTC	CASSPGLAGGRGETQYF
.	TRBV15	.	TRBJ1-5	TGTGCCACCAGCAGAGATAATCCAGGGCCTTACAATAGCAATCAGCCCCAGCATTTT	CATSRDNPGPYNSNQPQHF
TRBD2	TRBV7-9	.	TRBJ2-1	TGTGCCAGCAGCGAACTAGCGGGAGCTCACAATGAGCAGTTCTTC	CASSELAGAHNEQFF
TRBD2	TRBV7-7	.	TRBJ2-7	TGTGCTAGCAGTACGAGCAAGCGACTAGCGGGCAACTACGAGCAGTACTTC	CASSTSKRLAGNYEQYF
TRBD2	TRBV4-3	.	TRBJ2-2	TGCGCCAGCAGCCAATCGGGACTAGCGGGAGGGCCGGACACCGGGGAGCTGTTTTTT	CASSQSGLAGGPDTGELFF
.	TRBV27	few	TRBJ2-6	TGTGCCAGCAAACTAAGCAATGGGGCCAACGTCCTGACTTTC	CASKLSNGANVLTF
.	TRBV5-1	.	TRBJ1-1	TGCGCCAGCAGCCGGTCAGGGTCTCGGACTATGAACACTGAAGCTTTCTTT	CASSRSGSRTMNTEAFF
.	TRBV29-1	.	TRBJ1-6	TGCAGCGCACTAACATCGGAGCGGAATTCACCCCTCCACTTT	CSALTSERNSPLHF
.	TRBV12-5	.	TRBJ2-3	TGTGCTCTCAAAAAGGGGGTCACAGATACGCAGTATTTT	CALKKGVTDTQYF
.	TRBV7-2	.	TRBJ1-2	TGTGCCAGCAGCTTAGATGCGATGGGCTACACCTTC	CASSLDAMGYTF
.	TRBV9	.	TRBJ1-1	TGTGCCAGCAGTCGGGTCCCTTACACTGAAGCTTTCTTT	CASSRVPYTEAFF
TRBD2	TRBV4-3	.	TRBJ2-1	TGCGCCAGCAGCCAGGGGGGGACCCATGAGCAGTTCTTC	CASSQGGTHEQFF